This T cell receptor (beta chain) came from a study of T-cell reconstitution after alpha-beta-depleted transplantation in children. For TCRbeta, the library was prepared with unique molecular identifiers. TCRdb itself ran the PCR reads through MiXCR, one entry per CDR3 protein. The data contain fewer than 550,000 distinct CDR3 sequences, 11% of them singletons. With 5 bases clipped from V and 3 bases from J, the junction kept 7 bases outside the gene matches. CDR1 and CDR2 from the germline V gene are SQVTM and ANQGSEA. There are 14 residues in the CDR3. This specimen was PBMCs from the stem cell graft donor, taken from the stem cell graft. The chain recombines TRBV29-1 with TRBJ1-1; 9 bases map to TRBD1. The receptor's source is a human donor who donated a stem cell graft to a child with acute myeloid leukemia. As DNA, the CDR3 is TGCAGCGTTCACCAACAGGGGGCCGACACTGAAGCTTTCTTT. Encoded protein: CSVHQQGADTEAFF. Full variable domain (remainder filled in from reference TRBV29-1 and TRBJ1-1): SAVISQKPSRDICQRGTSLTIQCQVDSQVTMMFWYRQQPGQSLTLIATANQGSEATYESGFVIDKFPISRPNLTFSTLTVSNMSPEDSSIYLCSVHQQGADTEAFFGQGTRLTVV.